The 19 T cell receptor beta chains in this list originate from one sample, sequenced in a study of cytomegalovirus exposure and HLA in healthy donors (dated by TCRdb to between 2016 and 2019). The library was obtained by the immunoSEQ multiplex PCR assay. A mixture of 60 forward primers for TCR Vbeta segments and 13 reverse primers for TCR Jbeta segments was used in the multiplex PCR. TCRdb re-hosts the immuneACCESS table, in-frame sequences only. Its copies lack some clones; in the studies checked, an unresolved V gene accounts for under half of them, and the cause for the rest is not known. The sample has 100,000 to 150,000 clones on record, approximately 82% of them singletons. Of the sample, about 19% falls within the top ten clones. Material for sequencing was PBMCs. The receptor source for this set is a man aged 18 to 30 in good health and CMV-seropositive.

The chain has TRBV11-3 and TRBJ2-7; 7 bases align to TRBD1. CDR3 length: 13 residues. The junction had 3 bases not matched to a gene; V was cut back by 4 bases and J by 3 bases. CDR1 SGHNT and CDR2 YENEEA come from the germline V gene. This chain's CDR3 is CASSSRQGYEQYF. As DNA, the CDR3 is TGTGCCAGCAGCTCGAGACAGGGCTACGAGCAGTACTTC.

The chain combines TRBV29-1 with TRBJ2-1, with TRBD2 identical over 7 bases. CDR3 length: 15 amino acids. V lost 4 bases to trimming and J lost 2 bases; unmatched junction nucleotides: 8. Germline V gene data show CDR1 as SQVTM and CDR2 as ANQGSEA. In DNA, the CDR3 is TGCAGCGTTGTCGAGGCTAGCGGCGCCTACAATGAGCAGTTCTTC. This translates into CSVVEASGAYNEQFF.

The CDR3 bases are TGTGCCAGCAGGGGCGGACTAGCCCCCACAGATACGCAGTATTTT. Its translation is CASRGGLAPTDTQYF. The chain couples TRBV5-4 to TRBJ2-3, with TRBD2 identical over 8 bases. The CDR3 is 15 amino acids. Looked up from germline, CDR1 is SGHNT and CDR2 is YYREEE (reference sequence). The V segment lost 5 bases and the J segment 2 bases; nucleotides outside the gene matches: 7.

The chain links TRBV11-2 to TRBJ2-5; 9 bases line up with TRBD1. Germline-derived CDR1 and CDR2 are SGHAT and FQNNGV. This CDR3 has 16 residues. V lost 0 bases and J lost 7; bases outside the gene matches: 9. DNA of the CDR3: TGTGCCAGCAGCTTAGAGTTGGACAGGGGAGTAGGGACCCAGTACTTC. Amino acids: CASSLELDRGVGTQYF. Looking up the rest from reference TRBV11-2 and TRBJ2-5 gives the full variable domain: EAGVAQSPRYKIIEKRQSVAFWCNPISGHATLYWYQQILGQGPKLLIQFQNNGVVDDSQLPKDRFSAERLKGVDSTLKIQPAKLEDSAVYLCASSLELDRGVGTQYFGPGTRLLVL.

The rearrangement joins TRBV7-8 to TRBJ1-2; 10 bases align to TRBD1. Germline assignment: CDR1 SGHVS and CDR2 FQNEAQ. This CDR3 spans 14 amino acids. Unmatched junction bases numbered 7, after V lost 4 bases and J lost 8 bases. CDR3 in amino acids: CASSSADRGVGYTF. DNA of the CDR3: TGTGCCAGCAGCTCCGCGGACAGGGGGGTAGGCTACACCTTC.

This clone ranks as medium-sized. The chain employs TRBV29-1 and TRBJ2-7; the D gene is possibly TRBD1 (5 bases). This CDR3 contains 13 residues. V was pared by 4 bases and J by 2 bases, with 12 bases between. Germline CDR1 and CDR2: SQVTM and ANQGSEA. The CDR3, as DNA: TGCAGCGTTGTATTGTCGGACACCTACGAGCAGTACTTC. Amino acid sequence: CSVVLSDTYEQYF.

CDR3 sequence (DNA): TGCAGCGTTGGGGGGACATTAGTCGGGGCTTTCTTT. This translates into CSVGGTLVGAFF. V gene TRBV29-1 combines with J gene TRBJ1-1, with a weak D call TRBD1 (6 bases). CDR1 and CDR2 (germline): SQVTM, ANQGSEA. V lost 4 bases and J lost 11, with 17 bases in between. The CDR3 is 12 amino acids.

This rearrangement joins TRBV19 to TRBJ2-7; a weak D match, TRBD1 (6 bases). The germline CDR1 and CDR2 sequences are LNHDA and SQIVND (reference sequence). V gave up 3 bases and J gave up 4 bases, with 22 bases separating them. There are 17 residues in the CDR3. The CDR3 protein is CASSMGYAGQGMYEQYF. CDR3 bases: TGTGCCAGTAGTATGGGCTACGCGGGTCAGGGGATGTACGAGCAGTACTTC.

The gene calls are TRBV6-1 and TRBJ1-1, with 8 bases lining up with TRBD1. The CDR3 spans 13 residues. Trimming took 6 bases from V and 10 from J; bases not matched to a gene: 10. Germline V gene lookup returns CDR1 MNHNS and CDR2 SASEGT. Written as DNA, the CDR3 is TGTGCCAGCAGAGAAACAGGGGGAGTGGGAGCTTTCTTT. It is translated as CASRETGGVGAFF.

The chain couples TRBV9 to TRBJ1-1; no clear D. Germline CDR1 is SGDLS and CDR2 is YYNGEE. This CDR3 region has 15 residues. Deletions cut 1 base from V and 4 bases from J, with 14 bases between. CDR3 coding DNA: TGTGCCAGCAGCGTAACACAGTCCCACCCCACTGAAGCTTTCTTT. Translated: CASSVTQSHPTEAFF.

The J gene is TRBJ2-1, the V gene TRBV5-1, with TRBD1 matching 10 bases. Unmatched junction bases numbered 2, after V lost 2 bases and J lost 0 bases. Germline-derived CDR1 and CDR2 are SGHRS and YFSETQ. There are 16 residues in the CDR3. The CDR3 DNA reads TGCGCCAGCAGCTTCGGGACAGGGGTCTCCTACAATGAGCAGTTCTTC. Its translation is CASSFGTGVSYNEQFF.

The rearrangement uses TRBV28 and TRBJ1-6; the match to TRBD1 covers 8 bases. The CDR3 consists of 16 residues. Trimming at V came to 8 bases and at J to 0 bases, leaving 6 bases not matched to a gene. Germline CDR1 is MDHEN and CDR2 is SYDVKM. As DNA, the CDR3 is TGTGCCAGCGACAGGGGAACGAGCTCCTATAATTCACCCCTCCACTTT. Its protein is CASDRGTSSYNSPLHF. Together with reference TRBV28 and TRBJ1-6, the CDR3 gives the full variable domain: DVKVTQSSRYLVKRTGEKVFLECVQDMDHENMFWYRQDPGLGLRLIYFSYDVKMKEKGDIPEGYSVSREKKERFSLILESASTNQTSMYLCASDRGTSSYNSPLHFGNGTRLTVT.

The chain couples TRBV14 to TRBJ1-1; a weak D match, TRBD1 (6 bases). The V end lost 2 bases, the J end lost 4 bases, and 11 bases lay between the germline ends. Germline lookup yields CDR1 SGHDN and CDR2 FVKESK. This CDR3 has 14 amino acids. In DNA, the CDR3 is TGTGCCAGCAGCCAACAGGGGTGGGTCACTGAAGCTTTCTTT. It is translated as CASSQQGWVTEAFF.

The chain uses TRBV19 and TRBJ2-7; 7 bases match TRBD2. Trimming took 4 bases from V and 5 from J; bases not matched to a gene: 11. CDR3 length: 15 amino acids. Germline V gene sequence: CDR1 LNHDA, CDR2 SQIVND (reference sequence). CDR3 nucleotides: TGTGCCAGTAGTACTCACCGGGACTACTATAACGAGCAGTACTTC. It specifies CASSTHRDYYNEQYF.

This clone was recorded many times. This chain uses TRBV4-2 with TRBJ2-1, with 13 nucleotides matching TRBD2. Losses at the gene ends were 0 bases for V and 8 bases for J; bases not matched to a gene: 4. Germline V lookup: CDR1 LGHNA, CDR2 YNFKEQ. The CDR3 is made up of 16 amino acids. The CDR3 spells CASSQDYTSGGDEQFF. CDR3 DNA: TGTGCCAGCAGCCAAGATTACACTAGCGGGGGGGATGAGCAGTTCTTC.

The genes are TRBV2 and TRBJ1-1; 7 bases map to TRBD1. The CDR3 has 14 amino acids. Germline assignment: CDR1 SNHLY and CDR2 FYNNEI. The J segment lost 3 bases and the V segment lost 4 bases, leaving 5 bases of the junction unmatched. DNA for the CDR3: TGTGCCAGCAGTGGGACAGGTCTTGACACTGAAGCTTTCTTT. Amino acid sequence: CASSGTGLDTEAFF.

CDR3 in DNA: TGTGCCAGCAGTGAAAGTCAGGGTGAGGTCCAAGAGACCCAGTACTTC. Amino acid sequence: CASSESQGEVQETQYF. The chain joins TRBV25-1 to TRBJ2-5; TRBD1 is a possible D gene (5 bases). The germline CDR1 and CDR2 sequences are MGHDK and SYGVNS. Trimming shortened V by 2 bases and J by 1 base, and 14 bases separated the two germline ends. CDR3 length: 16 residues.

The rearrangement uses TRBV7-3 and TRBJ2-3; 9 positions match TRBD2. CDR1 is SGHTA, CDR2 FQGTGA, per germline. CDR3 length: 15 amino acids. The V gene end was trimmed by 5 bases and the J gene end by 8 bases; junction bases not matched to a gene: 11. The CDR3 sequence: CASSIQQAGGGTQYF. As DNA, the CDR3 is TGTGCCAGCAGCATTCAACAAGCGGGGGGAGGTACGCAGTATTTT.

The V and J genes are TRBV23-1 and TRBJ1-1, with TRBD1 identical over 9 bases. TRBV23-1 falls under the ORF class, with uncertain function. The CDR3 spans 13 residues. Trimming cost V 4 bases and J 10 bases; bases outside gene matches: 7. In DNA, the CDR3 is TGCGCCAGCAGTCCCACAGGGGGCAATATAGCTTTCTTT. Encoded protein: CASSPTGGNIAFF.